This T cell receptor beta chain was captured in a study of CD8+ T cells in alopecia areata. Study summary: At a dose of 5 to 10 mg twice daily, oral tofacitinib was given to treated patients. Study findings and constraints: Scalp clonality, along with expanded CD8+ clones among the top 100, was significantly decreased by tofacitinib. Compared with normal scalp, lesional scalp had higher clonality and more expanded CD8+ clones.

CDR3 length: 16 residues. Germline V gene lookup returns CDR1 KGHSH and CDR2 LQKENI. The V and J ends lost 1 base and 4 bases respectively, with 16 bases between them. As to treatment: oral pan-JAK inhibitor, 5-10 mg twice daily. It was from alopecia areata patients that lesional scalp punch biopsies and peripheral blood were collected. Extracted RNA was reverse transcribed into cDNA, the sequencing template. Produced via immunoSEQ multiplex PCR; TCRdb's table is partial and in-frame only. Of about 300,000 clones listed, 58% are singletons. Concerning this clone: Its cognate antigen is unknown.

The sequences come from CD4+ T cells sorted from blood, collected at week 24, from a patient treated with tofacitinib. The chain combines TRBV18 with TRBJ1-1, with D possibly TRBD1 on 6 matching bases. This TCR was recovered from a human donor with alopecia areata. CDR3 residues: CASSPQLTGPGTEAFF. In DNA, the CDR3 is TGTGCCAGCTCACCACAGTTAACAGGGCCGGGCACTGAAGCTTTCTTT. Supplemented by reference TRBV18 and TRBJ1-1, the full variable domain reads NAGVMQNPRHLVRRRGQEARLRCSPMKGHSHVYWYRQLPEEGLKFMVYLQKENIIDESGMPKERFSAEFPKEGPSILRIQQVVRGDSAAYFCASSPQLTGPGTEAFFGQGTRLTVV.